A selection of T cell receptor beta chains follows, all from one sample in a study of T cell repertoires in cytomegalovirus infection. In TCRdb, the reads were re-called with MiXCR into one record per CDR3 protein. Of approximately 1,000,000 distinct CDR3 sequences listed, 31% are singletons. The antigens these receptors bind are not known. This specimen consisted of cultured CD8+ T cells from PBMCs, obtained from culture after CMV antigen stimulation. These receptor sequences come from a human donor in good health (CMV status not recorded). Some clones in this sample may be carry-over from other donors' samples. Both conserved end residues are part of each CDR3. D genes are given only for firm matches. Clone size is shown for a subset of rows, as once, few, many or a class of expanded clone.

v_call,d_call,clone_size,j_call,cdr3_aa,cdr3_nt
TRBV24-1,TRBD2,-,TRBJ2-1,CATSDSRSTAGAHNEQFF,TGTGCCACCAGTGATTCAAGGTCCACAGCGGGGGCCCACAATGAGCAGTTCTTC
TRBV7-6,TRBD1,many,TRBJ2-7,CASSLTQGAEEQYF,TGTGCCAGCAGCTTAACCCAGGGGGCTGAGGAGCAGTACTTC
TRBV2,-,-,TRBJ1-1,CASSEARPTEAFF,TGTGCCAGCAGTGAAGCCCGGCCCACTGAAGCTTTCTTT
TRBV7-9,-,-,TRBJ1-4,CASMPPSDRPNEKLFF,TGTGCCAGCATGCCACCCTCGGACAGACCTAATGAAAAACTGTTTTTT
TRBV20-1,TRBD1,once,TRBJ1-1,CSARDRGQGRFTEAFF,TGCAGTGCTAGAGATAGAGGACAGGGGAGATTCACTGAAGCTTTCTTT
TRBV6-2/TRBV6-3,TRBD1,-,TRBJ1-2,CASSSRQGPKYGYTF,TGTGCCAGCAGTTCAAGACAGGGGCCCAAATATGGCTACACCTTC
TRBV7-8,-,many,TRBJ1-2,CASSLEVTGSYGYTF,TGTGCCAGCAGCTTAGAAGTCACAGGGAGCTATGGCTACACCTTC
TRBV20-1,-,-,TRBJ2-1,CSARGKITGGPGPEQFF,TGCAGTGCTAGAGGAAAAATTACCGGGGGGCCGGGGCCTGAGCAGTTCTTC
TRBV27,-,-,TRBJ1-6,CASSPDHNSPLHF,TGTGCCAGCAGTCCGGACCATAATTCACCCCTCCACTTT
TRBV28,TRBD1,many,TRBJ1-1,CASSPRGRWGKAFF,TGTGCCAGCAGTCCGAGGGGGCGGTGGGGAAAAGCTTTCTTT
TRBV27,TRBD2,many,TRBJ2-3,CASSPEVRGYTTDTQYF,TGTGCCAGCAGTCCCGAGGTGCGGGGGTATACGACAGATACGCAGTATTTT
TRBV6-5,-,-,TRBJ2-7,CASSYSTEQYF,TGTGCCAGCAGTTACTCTACCGAGCAGTACTTC
TRBV5-1,-,-,TRBJ2-7,CASSLAAIKATYEQYF,TGCGCCAGCAGCTTGGCGGCCATAAAAGCCACCTACGAGCAGTACTTC
TRBV7-2,-,many,TRBJ2-3,CASSSGPSGPDTQYF,TGTGCCAGCAGCTCAGGGCCCTCGGGACCAGATACGCAGTATTTT
TRBV14,TRBD2,few,TRBJ2-5,CASSQDGWLAGGRETQYF,TGTGCCAGCAGCCAAGATGGATGGCTAGCGGGGGGGCGCGAGACCCAGTACTTC